Listed here are 4 T cell receptor beta chains from one sample, sequenced in a study of blood T cell repertoires in COVID-19 (dated by TCRdb to 2018 to 2020). Library method: the immunoSEQ multiplex PCR assay. TCRdb re-hosts the immuneACCESS table, in-frame sequences only. Its copies lack some clones; in the studies checked, an unresolved V gene accounts for under half of them, and the cause for the rest is not known. This sample comprises more than 50,000 clones, 90% of them detected only once. The ten largest clones take up just under 8.5% of the sample. Sequencing was done on a sample of peripheral blood. The receptors were sampled from a middle-aged woman with active COVID-19.

The J gene is TRBJ2-7, the V gene TRBV2, with unresolved D. V lost 6 bases and J lost 0, with 6 bases in between. Germline lookup yields CDR1 SNHLY and CDR2 FYNNEI. The CDR3 sequence is 12 residues long. In nucleotides, the CDR3 is TGTGCCAGCAGGGCAGACTCCTACGAGCAGTACTTC. Encoded protein: CASRADSYEQYF. Filled out from reference TRBV2 and TRBJ2-7, the complete variable domain reads EPEVTQTPSHQVTQMGQEVILRCVPISNHLYFYWYRQILGQKVEFLVSFYNNEISEKSEIFDDQFSVERPDGSNFTLKIRSTKLEDSAMYFCASRADSYEQYFGPGTRLTVT.

The rearrangement links TRBV11-2 to TRBJ2-7; D is possibly TRBD1 (5 bases). The CDR3 runs to 14 residues. V was clipped by 4 bases and J by 0 bases, with 10 bases between them. Germline CDR1 and CDR2: SGHAT and FQNNGV. The CDR3 is CASSSQGSSYEQYF. CDR3 sequence (DNA): TGTGCCAGCAGCTCCCAGGGTAGCTCCTACGAGCAGTACTTC. The entire variable domain, with the rest obtained from reference TRBV11-2 and TRBJ2-7, is as follows: EAGVAQSPRYKIIEKRQSVAFWCNPISGHATLYWYQQILGQGPKLLIQFQNNGVVDDSQLPKDRFSAERLKGVDSTLKIQPAKLEDSAVYLCASSSQGSSYEQYFGPGTRLTVT.

The chain combines TRBV11-2 with TRBJ1-2; no definite D call. CDR1 is SGHAT, CDR2 FQNNGV, per germline. This CDR3 has 14 residues. The V and J ends lost 4 bases and 6 bases respectively, with 15 bases between them. As DNA, the CDR3 is TGTGCCAGCAGCTACACGACGGGTAGCGATGGCTACACCTTC. Protein product: CASSYTTGSDGYTF.

V is TRBV19 and J is TRBJ2-2, with a weak D call TRBD1 (6 bases). Germline V gives CDR1 LNHDA, CDR2 SQIVND (reference sequence). CDR3 length: 14 amino acids. Between the trimmed V and J ends, which lost 6 bases and 1 base, there was a span of 9 bases. As DNA, the CDR3 is TGTGCCAGTAGGTTGGGACAGAACACCGGGGAGCTGTTTTTT. Amino acids: CASRLGQNTGELFF. Filled out from reference TRBV19 and TRBJ2-2, the complete variable domain reads DGGITQSPKYLFRKEGQNVTLSCEQNLNHDAMYWYRQDPGQGLRLIYYSQIVNDFQKGDIAEGYSVSREKKESFPLTVTSAQKNPTAFYLCASRLGQNTGELFFGEGSRLTVL.